The source of this T cell receptor (beta chain) is a study of blood T cell repertoires in COVID-19. In the study overall: Specimens from acute and convalescent COVID-19 originated in the United States, Italy and Spain. The analysed material was cDNA or gDNA that came from T cells, B-cell-depleted T cells, or PBMCs.

The CDR3 totals 14 residues. From germline, CDR1 is LNHDA and CDR2 SQIVND (reference sequence). The ends were cut back, 9 bases at V and 7 bases at J, with 22 bases in the middle. Authors' data handling: Amplification of reference gene primers provided the estimated nucleated cell counts. Clones were read by immunoSEQ multiplex PCR, and TCRdb kept only the in-frame ones, dropping some. V and J calls and clone size come straight from that table; D and trimming were deduced from the DNA. The sample lists roughly 200,000 clones, 87% occurring once. The sequencing input was peripheral blood. This rearrangement joins TRBV19 to TRBJ2-7; maybe TRBD2 (6 bases). The receptor's source is a man in his 60s who had recovered from COVID-19. The CDR3 DNA reads TGTGCCAGCGGCCCGGGAGCCGAAGAGTTGGAGCAGTACTTC. This gives the protein CASGPGAEELEQYF.